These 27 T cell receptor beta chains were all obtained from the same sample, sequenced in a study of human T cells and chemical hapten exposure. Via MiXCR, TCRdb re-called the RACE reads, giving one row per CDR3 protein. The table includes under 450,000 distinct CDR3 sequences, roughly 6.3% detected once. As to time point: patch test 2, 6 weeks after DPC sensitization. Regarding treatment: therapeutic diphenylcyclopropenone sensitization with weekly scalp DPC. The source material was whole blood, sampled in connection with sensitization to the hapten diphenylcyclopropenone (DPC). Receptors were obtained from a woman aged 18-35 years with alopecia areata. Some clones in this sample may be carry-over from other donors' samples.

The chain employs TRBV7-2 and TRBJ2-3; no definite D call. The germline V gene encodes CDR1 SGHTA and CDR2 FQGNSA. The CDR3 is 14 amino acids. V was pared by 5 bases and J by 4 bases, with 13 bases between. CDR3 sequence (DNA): TGTGCCAGCAGCCCCCAGTGGAGCTCAGATACGCAGTATTTT. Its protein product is CASSPQWSSDTQYF.

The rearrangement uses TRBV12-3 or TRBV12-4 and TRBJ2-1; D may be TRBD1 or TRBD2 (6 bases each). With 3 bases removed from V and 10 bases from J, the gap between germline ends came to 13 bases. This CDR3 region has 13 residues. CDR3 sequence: CASSLSGGREQFF. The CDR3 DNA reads TGTGCCAGCAGTTTGAGTGGGGGGCGAGAGCAGTTCTTC.

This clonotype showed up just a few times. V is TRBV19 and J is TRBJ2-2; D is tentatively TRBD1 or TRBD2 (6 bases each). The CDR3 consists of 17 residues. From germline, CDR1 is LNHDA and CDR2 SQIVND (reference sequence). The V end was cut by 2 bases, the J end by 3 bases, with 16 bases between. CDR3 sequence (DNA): TGTGCCAGTAGTATACCGGGAGCCCACAGGGACACCGGGGAGCTGTTTTTT. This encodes CASSIPGAHRDTGELFF.

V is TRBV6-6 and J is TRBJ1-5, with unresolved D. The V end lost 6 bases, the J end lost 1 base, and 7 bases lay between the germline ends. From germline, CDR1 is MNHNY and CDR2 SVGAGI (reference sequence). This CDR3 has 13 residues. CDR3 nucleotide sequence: TGTGCCAGCAGGGGATTCAGCAATCAGCCCCAGCATTTT. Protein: CASRGFSNQPQHF.

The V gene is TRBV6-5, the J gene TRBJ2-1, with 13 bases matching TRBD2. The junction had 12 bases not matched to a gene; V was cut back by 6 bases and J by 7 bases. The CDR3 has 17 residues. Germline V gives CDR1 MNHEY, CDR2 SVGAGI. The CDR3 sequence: CASSRGLAGSGGNEQFF. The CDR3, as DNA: TGTGCCAGCAGCCGGGGACTAGCGGGGTCGGGCGGGAATGAGCAGTTCTTC.

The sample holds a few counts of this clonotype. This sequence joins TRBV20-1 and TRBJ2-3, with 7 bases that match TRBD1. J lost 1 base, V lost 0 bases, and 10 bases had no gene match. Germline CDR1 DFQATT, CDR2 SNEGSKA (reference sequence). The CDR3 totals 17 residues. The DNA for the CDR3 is TGCAGTGCTAGAGATCATGGGACAGCGAGGGGCACAGATACGCAGTATTTT. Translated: CSARDHGTARGTDTQYF.

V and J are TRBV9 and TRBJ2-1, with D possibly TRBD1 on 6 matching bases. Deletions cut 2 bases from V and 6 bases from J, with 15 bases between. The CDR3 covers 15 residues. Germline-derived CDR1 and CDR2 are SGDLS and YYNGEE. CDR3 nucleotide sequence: TGTGCCAGCAGCGTCGGGACACCGGCCCGCAATGAGCAGTTCTTC. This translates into CASSVGTPARNEQFF.

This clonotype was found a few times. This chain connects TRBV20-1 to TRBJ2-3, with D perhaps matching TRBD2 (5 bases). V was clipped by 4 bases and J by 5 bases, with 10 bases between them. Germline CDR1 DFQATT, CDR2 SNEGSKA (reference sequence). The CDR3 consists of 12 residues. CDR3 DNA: TGCAGTGCTAATCTGGCGGGAGATACGCAGTATTTT. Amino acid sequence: CSANLAGDTQYF.

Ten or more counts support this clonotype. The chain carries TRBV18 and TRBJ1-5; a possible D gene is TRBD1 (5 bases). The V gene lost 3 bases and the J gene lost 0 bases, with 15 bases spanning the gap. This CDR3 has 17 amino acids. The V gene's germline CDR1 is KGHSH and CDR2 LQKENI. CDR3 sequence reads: CASSPLSRRGSNQPQHF. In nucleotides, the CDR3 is TGTGCCAGCTCACCCCTATCCCGAAGGGGTAGCAATCAGCCCCAGCATTTT.

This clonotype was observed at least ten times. The CDR3, as DNA: TGTGCCAGCAGCATAGGGGGTACACGGCCCGAGTCCTACGAGCAGTACTTC. It yields the protein CASSIGGTRPESYEQYF. The J gene is TRBJ2-7, the V gene TRBV28; D possibly corresponds to TRBD1 (6 bases). With 6 bases removed from V and 1 base from J, the gap between germline ends came to 22 bases. This CDR3 spans 17 amino acids. Germline loops: CDR1 MDHEN, CDR2 SYDVKM.

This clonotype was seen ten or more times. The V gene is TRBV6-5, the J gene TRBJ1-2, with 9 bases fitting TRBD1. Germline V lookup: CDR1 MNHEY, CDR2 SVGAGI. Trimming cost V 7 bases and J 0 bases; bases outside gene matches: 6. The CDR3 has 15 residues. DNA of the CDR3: TGTGCCAGCACCGGACAGGGGACAACTAACTATGGCTACACCTTC. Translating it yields CASTGQGTTNYGYTF.

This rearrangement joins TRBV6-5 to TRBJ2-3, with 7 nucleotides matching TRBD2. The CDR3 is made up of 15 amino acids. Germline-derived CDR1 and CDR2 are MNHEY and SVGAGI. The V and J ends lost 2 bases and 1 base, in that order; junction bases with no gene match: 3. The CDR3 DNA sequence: TGTGCCAGCAGTTACCAGGCGGGAGGCACAGATACGCAGTATTTT. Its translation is CASSYQAGGTDTQYF.

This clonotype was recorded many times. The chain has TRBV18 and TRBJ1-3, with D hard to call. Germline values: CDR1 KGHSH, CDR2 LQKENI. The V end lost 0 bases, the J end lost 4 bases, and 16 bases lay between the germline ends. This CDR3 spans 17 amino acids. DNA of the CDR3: TGTGCCAGCTCACCACCCGGTAGCGCCATCGGGGGAAACACCATATATTTT. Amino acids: CASSPPGSAIGGNTIYF.

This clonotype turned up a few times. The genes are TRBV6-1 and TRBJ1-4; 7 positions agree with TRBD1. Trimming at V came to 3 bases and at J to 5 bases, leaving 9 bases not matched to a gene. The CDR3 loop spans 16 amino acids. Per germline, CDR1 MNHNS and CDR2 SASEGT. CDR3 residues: CASSDPRQGENEKLFF. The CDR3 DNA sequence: TGTGCCAGCAGTGACCCCAGACAGGGTGAGAATGAAAAACTGTTTTTT.

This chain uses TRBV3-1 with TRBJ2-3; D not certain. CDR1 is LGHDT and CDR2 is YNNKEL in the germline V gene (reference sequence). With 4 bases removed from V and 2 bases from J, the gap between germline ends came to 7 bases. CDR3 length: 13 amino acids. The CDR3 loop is CASSPLDTDTQYF. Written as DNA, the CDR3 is TGTGCCAGCAGCCCTCTAGACACAGATACGCAGTATTTT.

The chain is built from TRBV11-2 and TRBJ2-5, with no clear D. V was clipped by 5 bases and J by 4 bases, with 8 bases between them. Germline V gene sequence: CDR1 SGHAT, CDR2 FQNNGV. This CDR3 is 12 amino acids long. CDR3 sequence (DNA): TGTGCCAGCAGCCCGAACACAGAGACCCAGTACTTC. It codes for CASSPNTETQYF.

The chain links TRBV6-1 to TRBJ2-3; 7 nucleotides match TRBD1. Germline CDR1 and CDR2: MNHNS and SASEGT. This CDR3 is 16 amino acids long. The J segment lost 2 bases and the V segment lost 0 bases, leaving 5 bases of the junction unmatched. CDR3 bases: TGTGCCAGCAGTGAAGCTTTGACAGGGAACACAGATACGCAGTATTTT. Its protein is CASSEALTGNTDTQYF.

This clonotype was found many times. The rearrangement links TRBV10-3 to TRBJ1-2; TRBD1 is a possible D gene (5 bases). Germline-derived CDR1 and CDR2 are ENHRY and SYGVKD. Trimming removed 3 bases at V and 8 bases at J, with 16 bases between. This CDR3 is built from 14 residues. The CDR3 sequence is CAISENRGRQGYTF. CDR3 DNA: TGTGCCATCAGTGAAAACCGGGGGAGACAAGGCTACACCTTC.

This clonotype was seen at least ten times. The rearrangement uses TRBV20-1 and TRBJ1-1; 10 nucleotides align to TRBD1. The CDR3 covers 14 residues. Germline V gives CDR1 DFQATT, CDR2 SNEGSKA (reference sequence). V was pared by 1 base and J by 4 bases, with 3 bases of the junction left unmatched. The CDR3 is CSARGDRGSTEAFF. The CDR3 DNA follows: TGCAGTGCTAGAGGGGACAGGGGAAGCACTGAAGCTTTCTTT.

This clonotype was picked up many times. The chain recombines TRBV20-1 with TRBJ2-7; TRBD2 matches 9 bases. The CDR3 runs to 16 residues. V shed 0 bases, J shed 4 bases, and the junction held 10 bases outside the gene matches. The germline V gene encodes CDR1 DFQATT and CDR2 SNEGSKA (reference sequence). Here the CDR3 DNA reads TGCAGTGCTAGAGACGTAGGCGGGGGGGCCGGGTACGAGCAGTACTTC. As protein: CSARDVGGGAGYEQYF.

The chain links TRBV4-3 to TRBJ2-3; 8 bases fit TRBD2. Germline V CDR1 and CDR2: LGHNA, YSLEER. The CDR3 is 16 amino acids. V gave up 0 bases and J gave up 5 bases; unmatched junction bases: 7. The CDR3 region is CASSQELAGKKDTQYF. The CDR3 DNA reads TGCGCCAGCAGCCAAGAGTTAGCGGGGAAGAAAGATACGCAGTATTTT.

CDR3 DNA sequence: TGTGCCAGCAGCGTCGCCGGACAGGACCAAGAGACCCAGTACTTC. Its protein product is CASSVAGQDQETQYF. The rearrangement joins TRBV9 to TRBJ2-5; 7 bases align to TRBD1. Per the germline V gene, CDR1 is SGDLS and CDR2 is YYNGEE. The CDR3 consists of 15 residues. Unmatched junction bases numbered 4, after V lost 2 bases and J lost 0 bases.

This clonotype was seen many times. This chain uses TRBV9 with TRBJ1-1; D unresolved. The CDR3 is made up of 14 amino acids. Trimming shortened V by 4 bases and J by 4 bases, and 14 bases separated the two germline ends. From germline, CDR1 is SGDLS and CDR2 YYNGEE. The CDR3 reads CASSPSVEGTEAFF. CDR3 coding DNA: TGTGCCAGCAGCCCCTCGGTCGAGGGCACTGAAGCTTTCTTT.

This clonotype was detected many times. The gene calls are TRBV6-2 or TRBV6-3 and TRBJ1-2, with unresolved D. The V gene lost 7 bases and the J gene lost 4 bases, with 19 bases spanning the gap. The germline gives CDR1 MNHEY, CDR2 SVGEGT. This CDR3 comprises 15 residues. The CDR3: CASTSGSTAGYGYTF. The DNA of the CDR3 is TGTGCCAGCACCTCAGGATCTACGGCGGGCTATGGCTACACCTTC.

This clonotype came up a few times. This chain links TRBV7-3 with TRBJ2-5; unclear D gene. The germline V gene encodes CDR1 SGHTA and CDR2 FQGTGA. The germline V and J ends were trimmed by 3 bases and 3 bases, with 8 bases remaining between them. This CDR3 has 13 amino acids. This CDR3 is CASSFGVEETQYF. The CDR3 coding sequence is TGTGCCAGCAGCTTTGGGGTGGAAGAGACCCAGTACTTC. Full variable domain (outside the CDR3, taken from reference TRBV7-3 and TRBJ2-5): GAGVSQTPSNKVTEKGKYVELRCDPISGHTALYWYRQSLGQGPEFLIYFQGTGAADDSGLPNDRFFAVRPEGSVSTLKIQRTERGDSAVYLCASSFGVEETQYFGPGTRLLVL.

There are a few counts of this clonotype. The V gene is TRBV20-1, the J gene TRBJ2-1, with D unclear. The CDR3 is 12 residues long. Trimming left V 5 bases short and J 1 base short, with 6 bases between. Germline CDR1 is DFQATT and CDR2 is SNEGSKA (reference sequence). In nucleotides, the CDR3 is TGCAGTGCTTTCGAATCCTACAATGAGCAGTTCTTC. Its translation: CSAFESYNEQFF.

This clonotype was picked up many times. The CDR3 protein is CSASSGLVNYEQYF. The DNA for the CDR3 is TGCAGTGCTAGTTCGGGACTGGTAAACTACGAGCAGTACTTC. The chain uses TRBV20-1 and TRBJ2-7; D perhaps matches TRBD2 (6 bases). CDR3 size: 14 residues. Germline V gene sequence: CDR1 DFQATT, CDR2 SNEGSKA (reference sequence). Trimming shortened V by 3 bases and J by 3 bases, and 15 bases separated the two germline ends.